The 5 T cell receptor beta chains presented below share a single source sample, sequenced in a study of shared clonotypes between healthy human individuals. Using immunoSEQ multiplex PCR, the repertoire was profiled, and TCRdb retains in-frame clones only, with some absent. The sample lists some 1,100,000 clones, 70% to 80% occurring once. The sample comprised memory CD4+ T cells from PBMCs. The subset: CD45RA-negative fraction. These receptor sequences come from a man between 18 and 29 years old in good health. Some clones in this sample may be carry-over from other donors' samples.

The chain carries TRBV7-9 and TRBJ2-2; 10 nucleotides line up with TRBD1. Germline V gene lookup returns CDR1 SEHNR and CDR2 FQNEAQ (reference sequence). Trimming removed 2 bases from V and 8 bases from J; junction bases left unmatched: 5. This CDR3 is built from 15 residues. The DNA of the CDR3 is TGTGCCAGCAGCTTACGGGACAGGGGATCAGGGGAGCTGTTTTTT. Translation: CASSLRDRGSGELFF.

The table lists this clone with a few counts. The genes are TRBV7-9 and TRBJ1-2; D might be TRBD1 (5 bases). Germline V gene lookup returns CDR1 SEHNR and CDR2 FQNEAQ (reference sequence). The length of the CDR3 is 15 residues. V lost 2 bases to trimming and J lost 6 bases, with 16 bases between them. Here the CDR3 reads CASSLLSTDHNGYTF. The CDR3 DNA sequence: TGTGCCAGCAGCTTACTTTCGACAGACCACAATGGCTACACCTTC.

This clone was counted a few times. The chain carries TRBV21-1 and TRBJ1-4; TRBD1, the table's D call, was not compared with the DNA. TRBV21-1 is an annotated pseudogene. This CDR3 is built from 18 residues. CDR3 coding DNA: TGTGCCAGCACCAGGGGAACAGGGGGCGTTGGAACTAATGAAAAACTGTTTTTT. This gives the protein CASTRGTGGVGTNEKLFF.

The chain is built from TRBV5-1 and TRBJ2-3, with TRBD2 identical over 10 bases. V lost 3 bases, J lost 3 bases, and 16 bases stayed unmatched. The germline V gene encodes CDR1 SGHRS and CDR2 YFSETQ. This CDR3 is built from 19 residues. The CDR3: CASSWASGSEPPSTDTQYF. In DNA, the CDR3 is TGCGCCAGCAGCTGGGCTAGCGGGAGTGAGCCCCCCTCAACAGATACGCAGTATTTT.

The rearrangement joins TRBV4-2 to TRBJ1-6, with D unclear. The germline V gene encodes CDR1 LGHNA and CDR2 YNFKEQ. V was trimmed by 0 bases and J by 10 bases, leaving 10 bases between them. The CDR3 extends over 14 amino acids. As DNA, the CDR3 is TGTGCCAGCAGCCAAGAAGGGAGAGGGTCACCCCTCCACTTT. This encodes CASSQEGRGSPLHF.